The entry that follows covers one TCR beta chain sequence. Its antigen remains unidentified. The germline V gene encodes CDR1 LGHDT and CDR2 YNNKEL (reference sequence). The CDR3 length is 16 residues. Germline trimming cut 1 base from V and 1 base from J; bases unmatched to any gene: 1. This sample is part of a study of T cell repertoires in cytomegalovirus infection. Study in general: It was the public TCR beta signatures that indicated both CMV infection and matching HLA type.

Points from the study as a whole: Based on cumulative public TCR beta family frequency, carriers of CMV plus the relevant HLA were identified.

TCRdb processed the reads anew with MiXCR; each CDR3 protein has one entry. Of nearly 700,000 distinct CDR3 sequences in the sample, roughly 36% are singletons; the top ten hold about 20%. The sequence derives from a human donor in good health (CMV status not recorded). Some clones in this sample may be carry-over from other donors' samples. The chain uses TRBV3-1 and TRBJ2-3, with 11 positions matching TRBD2. The source was cultured PBMCs, collected from culture after CMV antigen stimulation. In DNA form, the CDR3 reads TGTGCCAGCAGCCAAGTGACTAGCGGGGGCACAGATACGCAGTATTTT. Protein product: CASSQVTSGGTDTQYF.